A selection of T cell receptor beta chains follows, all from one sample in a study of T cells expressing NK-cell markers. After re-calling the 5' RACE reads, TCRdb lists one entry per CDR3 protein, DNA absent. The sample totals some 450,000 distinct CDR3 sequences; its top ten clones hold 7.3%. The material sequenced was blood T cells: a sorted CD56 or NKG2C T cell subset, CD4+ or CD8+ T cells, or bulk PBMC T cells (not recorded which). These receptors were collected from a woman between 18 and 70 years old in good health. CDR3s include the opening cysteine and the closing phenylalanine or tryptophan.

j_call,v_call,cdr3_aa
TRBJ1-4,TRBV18,CASSSHMRGEKLFF
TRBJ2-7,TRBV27,CASSLSGGPRGLLSYEQYF
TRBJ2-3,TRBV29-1,CSGKEATDTQYF
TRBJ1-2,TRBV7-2,CASSFSTVYGYTF
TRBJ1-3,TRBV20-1,CSARAPSGNTIYF
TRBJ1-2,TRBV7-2,CASSPVDTGIGGYTF
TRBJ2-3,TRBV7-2,CASRRGGSTDTQYF
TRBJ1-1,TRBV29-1,CSARPGENTEAFF
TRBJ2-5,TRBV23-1,CASEVDRPQETQYF
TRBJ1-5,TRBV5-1,CASSPDSLSGNQPQHF
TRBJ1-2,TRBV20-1,CSAKGVWGYTF
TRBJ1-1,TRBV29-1,CSFGEGEKAFF
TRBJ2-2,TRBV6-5,CASSWGSGELFF
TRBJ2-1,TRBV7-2,CASGPMRSSSYNEQFF
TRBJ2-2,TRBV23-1,CASSPNTGTGTGELFF
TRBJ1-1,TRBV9,CASRGENTEAFF
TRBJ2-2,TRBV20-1,CSARDSGNTGELFF
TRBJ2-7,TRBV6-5,CASSSRGGRAGFGQYF
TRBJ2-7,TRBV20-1,CSPYSTANYEQYF
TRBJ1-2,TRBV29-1,CSVVRGAGYTF
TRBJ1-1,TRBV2,CASSPDSRGYTEAFF
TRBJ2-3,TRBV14,CASSQGFRTTSDTQYF
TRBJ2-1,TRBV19,CASSNGGLGNEQFF
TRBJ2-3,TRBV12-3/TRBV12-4,CASSLAARGPDTQYF
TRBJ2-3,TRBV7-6,CASSLVSSGGPSTDTQYF
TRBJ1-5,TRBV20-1,CSASAPGAGNQPQHF
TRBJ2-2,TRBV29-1,CSGQRSGELFF
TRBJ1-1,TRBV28,CASSTPQGRAEAFF
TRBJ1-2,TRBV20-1,CSARFSGIGYGYTF
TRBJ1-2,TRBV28,CASSVRGRVGGYTF
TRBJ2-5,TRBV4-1,CASSQDGASTDQETQYF
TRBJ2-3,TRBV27,CASSLSSWISDTQYF
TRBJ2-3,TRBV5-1,CASSLAGRPPQYF
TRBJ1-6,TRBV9,CASSVGISSYNSPLHF
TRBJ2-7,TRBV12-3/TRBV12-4,CASTYGGYEQYF
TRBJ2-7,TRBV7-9,CASRTSGSYEQYF
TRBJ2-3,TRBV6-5,CASTDGLAGGTDTQYF
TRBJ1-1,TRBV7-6,CASSPLGVTEAFF
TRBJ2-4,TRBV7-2,CASSPKSAGTGSGIQYF
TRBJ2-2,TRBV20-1,CSAPRGSVNTGELFF
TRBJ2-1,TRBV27,CASTPARGNEQFF
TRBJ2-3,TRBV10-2,CASSTVVYTDTQYF
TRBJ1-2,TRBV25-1,CASSEGGSYYGYTF
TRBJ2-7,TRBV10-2,CATGLLAGGEQYF
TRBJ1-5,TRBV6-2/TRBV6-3,CACKRGAYSNQPQHF
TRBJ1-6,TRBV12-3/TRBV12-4,CASSLGGPLHF
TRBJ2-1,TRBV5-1,CASKLGRGDEQFF
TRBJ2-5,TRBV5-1,CASSLGGTGEETQYF
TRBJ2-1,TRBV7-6,CASSLGGAGVTYNEQFF
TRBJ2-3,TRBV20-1,CSALDISGNTDTQYF
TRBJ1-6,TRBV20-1,CSVKRGTAGGSPLHF